The 6 T cell receptor beta chains below were found in one sample sequenced in a study of blood T cell repertoires in COVID-19 (TCRdb year 2020). Library preparation was by the immunoSEQ multiplex PCR assay. TCRdb re-hosts the immuneACCESS table, in-frame sequences only. Its copies lack some clones; in the studies checked, an unresolved V gene accounts for under half of them, and the cause for the rest is not known. The sample table shows 200,000 to 250,000 clones, and around 86% are seen once. Roughly 1.9% of the sample comes from the top ten. Sequences were obtained from PBMCs or T cells enriched from blood (not recorded which). The receptors derive from a woman in her forties or fifties who had recovered from COVID-19.

This clone was observed a few times. V gene TRBV29-1 combines with J gene TRBJ1-5; unclear D gene. This CDR3 has 14 amino acids. Germline V gene sequence: CDR1 SQVTM, CDR2 ANQGSEA. The V end was cut by 4 bases, the J end by 0 bases, with 10 bases between. CDR3 residues: CSVVYGYSNQPQHF. CDR3 DNA sequence: TGCAGCGTTGTATACGGTTATAGCAATCAGCCCCAGCATTTT.

The V gene is TRBV24-1, the J gene TRBJ2-3, with TRBD1 matching 8 bases. Germline values: CDR1 KGHDR, CDR2 SFDVKD. The CDR3 sequence is 14 residues long. J gave up 1 base and V 9 bases, and 5 bases lay outside the gene matches. The CDR3 DNA follows: TGTGCCACCCAGGGGACAGGCCGCACAGATACGCAGTATTTT. Encoded protein: CATQGTGRTDTQYF.

V gene TRBV19 combines with J gene TRBJ1-5; TRBD1 aligns across 7 bases. Per germline, CDR1 LNHDA and CDR2 SQIVND (reference sequence). The CDR3 has 15 residues. V shed 5 bases, J shed 2 bases, and the junction held 6 bases outside the gene matches. CDR3 DNA: TGTGCCAGTAGTGAGGGACAGACACGCAATCAGCCCCAGCATTTT. Protein product: CASSEGQTRNQPQHF.

The chain couples TRBV6-5 to TRBJ2-6; the D gene is possibly TRBD1 (6 bases). V was pared by 4 bases and J by 3 bases, with 13 bases between. The CDR3 totals 16 residues. Germline lookup yields CDR1 MNHEY and CDR2 SVGAGI. The CDR3 spells CASSSRGTGGANVLTF. The CDR3 DNA reads as TGTGCCAGCAGTTCCAGGGGCACAGGTGGGGCCAACGTCCTGACTTTC.

This chain joins TRBV15 and TRBJ2-1; D is possibly TRBD1 (7 bases). This CDR3 is built from 13 residues. Germline V gives CDR1 LNHNV, CDR2 YYDKDF (reference sequence). Trimming took off 10 bases at V and 6 bases at J, with 16 bases between the two ends. The CDR3 DNA is TGTGCCATCCAACGACAGGGAGGCAATGAGCAGTTCTTC. It yields the protein CAIQRQGGNEQFF.

The chain is built from TRBV11-3 and TRBJ1-3; D possibly corresponds to TRBD1 (5 bases). CDR1 and CDR2 (germline): SGHNT, YENEEA. Trimming took 4 bases from V and 2 from J, leaving 12 bases between them. The CDR3 has 15 residues. CDR3 DNA: TGTGCCAGCAGCTCGTCGCGGGGCGCTGGAAACACCATATATTTT. As protein: CASSSSRGAGNTIYF.